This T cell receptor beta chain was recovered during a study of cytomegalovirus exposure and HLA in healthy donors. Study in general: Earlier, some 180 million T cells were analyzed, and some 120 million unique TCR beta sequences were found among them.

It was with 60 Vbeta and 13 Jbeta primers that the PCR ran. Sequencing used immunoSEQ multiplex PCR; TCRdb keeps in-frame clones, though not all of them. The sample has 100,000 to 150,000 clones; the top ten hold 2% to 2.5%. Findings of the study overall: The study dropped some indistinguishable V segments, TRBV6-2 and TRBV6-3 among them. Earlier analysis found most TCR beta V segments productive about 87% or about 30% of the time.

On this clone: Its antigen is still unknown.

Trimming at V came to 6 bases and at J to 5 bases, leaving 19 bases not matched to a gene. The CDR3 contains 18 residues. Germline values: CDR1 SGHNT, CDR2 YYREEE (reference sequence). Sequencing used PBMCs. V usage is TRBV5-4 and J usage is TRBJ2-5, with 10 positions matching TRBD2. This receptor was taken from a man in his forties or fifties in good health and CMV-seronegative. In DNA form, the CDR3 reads TGTGCCAGCACCCGGGACAGTTGGACTAGCGGCCCGTCGGAGACCCAGTACTTC. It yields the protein CASTRDSWTSGPSETQYF.